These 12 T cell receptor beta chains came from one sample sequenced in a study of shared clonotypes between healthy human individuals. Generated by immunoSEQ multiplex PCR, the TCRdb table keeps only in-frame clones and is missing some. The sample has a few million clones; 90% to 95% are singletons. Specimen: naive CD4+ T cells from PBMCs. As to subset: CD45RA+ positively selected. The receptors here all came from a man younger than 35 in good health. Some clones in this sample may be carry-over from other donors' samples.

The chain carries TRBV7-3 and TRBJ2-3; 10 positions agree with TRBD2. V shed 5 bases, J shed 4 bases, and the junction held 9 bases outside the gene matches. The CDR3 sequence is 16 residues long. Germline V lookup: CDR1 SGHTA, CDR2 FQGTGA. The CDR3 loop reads CASSPLAGVVPDTQYF. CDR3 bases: TGTGCCAGCAGCCCGCTAGCGGGAGTTGTCCCAGATACGCAGTATTTT.

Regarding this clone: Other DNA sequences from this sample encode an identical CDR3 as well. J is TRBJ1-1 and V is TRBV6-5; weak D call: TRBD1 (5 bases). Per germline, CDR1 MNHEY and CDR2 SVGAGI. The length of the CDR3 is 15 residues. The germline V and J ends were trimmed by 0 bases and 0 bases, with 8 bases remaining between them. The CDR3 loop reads CASSYSAGLNTEAFF. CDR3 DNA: TGTGCCAGCAGTTACTCGGCAGGGCTGAACACTGAAGCTTTCTTT.

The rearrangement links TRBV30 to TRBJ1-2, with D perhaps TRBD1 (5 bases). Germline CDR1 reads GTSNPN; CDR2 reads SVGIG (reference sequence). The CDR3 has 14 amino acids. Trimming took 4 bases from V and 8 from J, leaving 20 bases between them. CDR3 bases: TGTGCCTGGACCCCTATCACGTCGGGGCTCGGCTACACCTTC. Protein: CAWTPITSGLGYTF.

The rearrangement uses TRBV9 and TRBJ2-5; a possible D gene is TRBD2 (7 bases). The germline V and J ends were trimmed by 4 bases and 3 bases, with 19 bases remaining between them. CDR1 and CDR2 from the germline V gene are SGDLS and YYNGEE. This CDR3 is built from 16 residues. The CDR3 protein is CASSTRRGGAEETQYF. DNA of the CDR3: TGTGCCAGCAGCACCCGGAGGGGGGGAGCTGAAGAGACCCAGTACTTC.

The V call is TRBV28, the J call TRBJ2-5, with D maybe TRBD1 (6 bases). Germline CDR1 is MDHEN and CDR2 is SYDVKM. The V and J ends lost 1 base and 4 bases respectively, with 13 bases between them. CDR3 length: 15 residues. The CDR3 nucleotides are TGTGCCAGCAGTTTATTGGCAGGGGTGACAGAGACCCAGTACTTC. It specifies CASSLLAGVTETQYF.

The DNA of the CDR3 is TGTGCCACCAGCAGAACGACAGGGCCGCTTAATGAAAAACTGTTTTTT. Protein sequence: CATSRTTGPLNEKLFF. The rearrangement links TRBV15 to TRBJ1-4, with 7 bases matching TRBD1. Germline CDR1 is LNHNV and CDR2 is YYDKDF (reference sequence). CDR3 length: 16 residues. The V segment lost 2 bases and the J segment 4 bases; nucleotides outside the gene matches: 7.

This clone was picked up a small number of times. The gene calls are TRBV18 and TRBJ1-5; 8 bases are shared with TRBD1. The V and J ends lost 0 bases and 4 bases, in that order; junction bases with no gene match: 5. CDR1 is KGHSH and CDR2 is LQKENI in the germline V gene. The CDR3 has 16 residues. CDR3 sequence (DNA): TGTGCCAGCTCACCACCGACAGGGGAGAGGAATCAGCCCCAGCATTTT. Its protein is CASSPPTGERNQPQHF.

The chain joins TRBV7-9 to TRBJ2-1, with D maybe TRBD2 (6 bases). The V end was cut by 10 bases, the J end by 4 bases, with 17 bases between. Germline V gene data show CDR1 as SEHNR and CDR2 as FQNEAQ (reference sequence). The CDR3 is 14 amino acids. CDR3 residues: CATKLADIYNEQFF. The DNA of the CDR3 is TGTGCCACAAAACTAGCAGATATTTACAATGAGCAGTTCTTC.

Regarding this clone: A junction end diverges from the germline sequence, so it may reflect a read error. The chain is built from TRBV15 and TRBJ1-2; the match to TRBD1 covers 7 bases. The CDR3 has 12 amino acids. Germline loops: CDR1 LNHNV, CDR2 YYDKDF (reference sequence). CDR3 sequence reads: CATSTGDYGYTF. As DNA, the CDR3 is TGTGCCACGAGCACAGGGGACTATGGCTACACCTTC.

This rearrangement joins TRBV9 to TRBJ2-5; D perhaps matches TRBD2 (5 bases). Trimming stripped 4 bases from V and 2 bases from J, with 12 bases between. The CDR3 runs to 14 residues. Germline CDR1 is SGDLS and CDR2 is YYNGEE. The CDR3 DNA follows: TGTGCCAGCAGCCAGCTAGCCTTACAAGAGACCCAGTACTTC. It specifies CASSQLALQETQYF.

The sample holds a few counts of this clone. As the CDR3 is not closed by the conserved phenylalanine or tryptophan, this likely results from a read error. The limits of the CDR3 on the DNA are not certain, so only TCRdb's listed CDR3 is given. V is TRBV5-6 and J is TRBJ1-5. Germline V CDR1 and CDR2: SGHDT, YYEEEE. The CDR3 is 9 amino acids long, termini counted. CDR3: CASSFFETG.

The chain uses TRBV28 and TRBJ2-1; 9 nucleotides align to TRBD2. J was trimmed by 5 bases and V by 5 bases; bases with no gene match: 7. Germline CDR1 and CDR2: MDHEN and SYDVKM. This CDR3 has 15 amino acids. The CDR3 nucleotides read TGTGCCAGCAGTACCCCAGCGGGAGGAGACAATGAGCAGTTCTTC. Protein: CASSTPAGGDNEQFF. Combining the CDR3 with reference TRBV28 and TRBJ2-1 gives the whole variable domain DVKVTQSSRYLVKRTGEKVFLECVQDMDHENMFWYRQDPGLGLRLIYFSYDVKMKEKGDIPEGYSVSREKKERFSLILESASTNQTSMYLCASSTPAGGDNEQFFGPGTRLTVL.